The clone carrying this T cell receptor (beta chain) was seen a handful of times. The antigen remains undetermined. Sequencing used immunoSEQ multiplex PCR; TCRdb keeps in-frame clones, though not all of them. This sample has approximately 100,000 clones; more than 75% occur once, and the top ten carry approximately 15%. These data originate in a study of T cell responses to AZD1222 COVID-19 vaccine. Overall study results and limits: After two AZD1222 doses, spike-specific TCR breadth and depth rose versus day 0. Vaccine-associated CD4 TCRs ranged over spike, dominating at 160-218 and 743-854. Baseline serostatus was positive in only a handful of AZD1222 recipients. Variant regions that are unmutated are reportedly the target of nearly half of spike-specific TCRs.

The CDR3 length is 18 residues. Germline V gene data show CDR1 as SEHNR and CDR2 as FQNEAQ (reference sequence). J gave up 8 bases and V 4 bases, and 16 bases lay outside the gene matches. The receptor was derived from an adult in good health. The material was peripheral blood, obtained on day 0 of AZD1222 vaccination. The gene calls are TRBV7-9 and TRBJ1-6; 8 bases are shared with TRBD1. CDR3 coding DNA: TGTGCCAGCAGCTCAGGGGGCAGTGGTTTTGTCGGATATTCACCCCTCCACTTT. This encodes CASSSGGSGFVGYSPLHF.